This T cell receptor beta chain was identified in a study of shared clonotypes between healthy human individuals. Trimming took 4 bases from V and 3 from J, leaving 7 bases between them. The CDR3 runs to 13 residues. Germline V gives CDR1 LNHNV, CDR2 YYDKDF (reference sequence). Donors had no recently reported acute infections or vaccinations and were HIV-negative. The team ran DNA from unsorted PBMCs on ten immunoSEQ deep assay plates for sequencing. Generated by immunoSEQ multiplex PCR, the TCRdb table keeps only in-frame clones and is missing some. This sample has about 600,000 clones; around 78% occur once, and the top ten carry 12%.

The material sequenced was PBMCs. V is TRBV15 and J is TRBJ1-5; D remains unclear. This TCR derives from a woman aged 40 to 50 in good health. Some clones in this sample may be carry-over from other donors' samples. CDR3 DNA: TGTGCCACCAGCATCCAGACCAATCAGCCCCAGCATTTT. Translation gives CATSIQTNQPQHF.